This TCR beta chain was retrieved from a study of T cell changes during pregnancy in multiple sclerosis. Trimming took off 0 bases at V and 5 bases at J, with 8 bases between the two ends. The CDR3 has 14 amino acids. Germline CDR1 SGHKS, CDR2 YYEKEE (reference sequence). Sequenced by immunoSEQ multiplex PCR; TCRdb stores in-frame clones only, minus some. The sample carries about 70,000 clones, approximately 94% recorded once. This receptor was identified in a female donor with multiple sclerosis, enrolled in a pregnancy study. The rearrangement joins TRBV5-5 to TRBJ1-4, with no clear D. Here the sequenced sample was peripheral blood, taken in the third trimester of pregnancy. The CDR3 nucleotides read TGTGCCAGCAGCTTGGGGCAGATGAATGAAAAACTGTTTTTT. Its protein product is CASSLGQMNEKLFF.